This TCR beta chain was identified during a study of CD8 T cells in Susac syndrome (dated 2019 in TCRdb). Describing the broader study: Of the Susac syndrome patients who were sequenced, roughly six had clinically active disease and eight were in clinical remission. At the time of blood withdrawal, Susac syndrome patients were either therapy-naive, taking corticosteroids (with some also receiving IVIg), or on IVIg alone. The study used repertoire sequencing to test whether antigen drove CD8+ T cell activation and differentiation in Susac syndrome. CD8+ T cell repertoire clonality was compared between about a dozen healthy donors, approximately 14 Susac syndrome patients and around 15 multiple sclerosis patients.

Deletion took 5 bases off V and 5 bases off J, with a span of 14 bases between the germline ends. Inclusive of the bounding cysteine and phenylalanine, the CDR3 is 14 residues long. Just CDR3 DNA is preserved here, 42 bases in frame from base 1. Turning to this clonotype: No cognate antigen has been identified for it. No qualities accompany the bases; no much larger clone lies one base away.

High-throughput TCR beta sequencing profiled peripheral blood CD8+ and CD4+ T cells from healthy donors, Susac syndrome patients and multiple sclerosis patients. Susac syndrome patients met recently defined diagnostic criteria for definite or probable disease. CD8+ TEMRA cells were enriched by FACS, while bulk CD8+ and CD4+ T cells were purified by magnetic negative isolation. Blood was drawn into EDTA tubes, processed within 24 hours, and PBMCs were isolated by density gradient centrifugation. PBMCs intended for TCR sequencing were cryopreserved in liquid nitrogen and thawed later in a water bath at 37 degrees C. Purity of sorted or isolated CD4+, CD8+ and CD8+ TEMRA cells was at least 90%. Study-level results and caveats: Looking at Susac-specific public clones, the researchers identified about 15 in the total CD8+ repertoire and five in the CD8+ TEMRA repertoire. Susac syndrome CD8+ repertoires showed clonal expansion, highest in CD8+ TEMRA cells and greater in clinically active than remitting patients. The TCR sequencing and HLA analysis was acknowledged to have included a relatively small number of individuals.

RNA was extracted using the RNeasy kit, and roughly 0.5 to 1 microgram was reverse transcribed with random hexamers. The immunoSEQ multiplex PCR assay, which covers 54 Vbeta and 13 Jbeta segments, was used to amplify TCR beta CDR3 regions. Bias from PCR amplification was corrected by using a synthetic template baseline for primer optimization and for computational correction. The study's processing was this. Reads were assigned to V, D and J genes according to IMGT and analyzed in immunoSEQ Analyzer, with only productive sequences retained. Clonality was computed as one minus Shannon entropy normalized by log2 of the number of productive unique sequences. For each patient and control, public and private clones were evaluated among the 100 most prevalent clones. A clone was defined as Susac-specific if it was absent from the healthy and MS cohorts, from over a thousand published viral clones and from other ImmuneACCESS disease sequences. TCRdb trimmed the raw reads at Q25, called clones with MiXCR and kept productive beta chains. Records with the same CDR3 protein are collapsed into one entry carrying the most frequent genes and DNA. None of the V and J calls come from the authors' own analysis; TCRdb made them. Here the sample has 100,000 to 150,000 distinct CDR3 sequences; around 94% occur a single time. 0.2% to 0.25% of the sample is taken by the ten largest.

This TCR was recovered from a human donor with Susac syndrome. Input material: CD8+ T cells from PBMCs. The rearranged chain carries TRBV12-3 or TRBV12-4 and TRBJ2-3; possibly the D gene is TRBD2, per 6 matching bases. The CDR3 in this case is CASSATSFLDTQYF. Here is the DNA: TGTGCCAGCAGTGCCACTAGCTTTTTAGATACGCAGTATTTT.